Below are 30 T cell receptor beta chains sequenced from a single sample in a study of shared clonotypes between healthy human individuals. CD45RO-negative, CCR7-positively selected cells formed the naive CD8 fraction, excluding terminally differentiated effector memory CD45RA+ cells. This table comes from immunoSEQ multiplex PCR, and its TCRdb copy is limited to in-frame clones, with some not included. The sample includes about 800,000 clones, about 96% seen only once; the top ten take roughly 0.23%. Sequencing used naive CD8+ T cells sorted from blood. The receptors were gathered from a man aged 25 to 40 in good health.

The V gene is TRBV4-1, the J gene TRBJ2-3; 10 nucleotides match TRBD2. V shed 4 bases, J shed 0 bases, and the junction held 10 bases outside the gene matches. Per germline, CDR1 MGHRA and CDR2 YSYEKL. CDR3 size: 18 residues. This CDR3 reads CASSPHHLAGGSTDTQYF. The CDR3 DNA is TGCGCCAGCAGCCCGCATCACTTAGCGGGGGGTAGCACAGATACGCAGTATTTT.

The V and J genes are TRBV30 and TRBJ2-1; maybe TRBD2 (5 bases). The CDR3 loop spans 14 amino acids. Trimming took 2 bases from V and 0 from J, leaving 8 bases between them. Germline CDR1 and CDR2: GTSNPN and SVGIG (reference sequence). CDR3: CAWSTGSSYNEQFF. CDR3 DNA sequence: TGTGCCTGGAGTACGGGGAGCTCCTACAATGAGCAGTTCTTC.

The chain carries TRBV27 and TRBJ1-1; D unclear. Germline V gene sequence: CDR1 MNHEY, CDR2 SMNVEV (reference sequence). This CDR3 is built from 15 residues. Trimming left V 1 base short and J 5 bases short, with 14 bases between. The CDR3 DNA reads as TGTGCCAGCAGTTTATGGGCAGGTACTGGGACTGAAGCTTTCTTT. Translating it yields CASSLWAGTGTEAFF.

This clone has a single count. The chain is built from TRBV4-3 and TRBJ2-7; 10 bases fit TRBD1. Germline-derived CDR1 and CDR2 are LGHNA and YSLEER. V dropped 0 bases and J dropped 3; count of bases not matched to a gene: 5. This CDR3 is 16 amino acids long. This chain's CDR3 is CASSQETGQGYYEQYF. For the CDR3, the DNA is TGCGCCAGCAGCCAAGAAACGGGACAGGGGTACTACGAGCAGTACTTC.

The rearrangement links TRBV6-5 to TRBJ2-7, with TRBD2 matching over 14 bases. The germline V gene has CDR1 MNHEY and CDR2 SVGAGI. The CDR3 totals 13 residues. V shed 5 bases, J shed 7 bases, and the junction held 1 base outside the gene matches. The chain's CDR3 is CASSGTSGGEQYF. CDR3 DNA: TGTGCCAGCAGTGGGACTAGCGGGGGTGAGCAGTACTTC.

This clone was counted only a few times. V usage is TRBV5-1 and J usage is TRBJ1-5; the D gene is possibly TRBD1 (6 bases). The germline V gene has CDR1 SGHRS and CDR2 YFSETQ. The V end was cut by 2 bases, the J end by 7 bases, with 10 bases between. The CDR3 consists of 13 residues. The CDR3 is CASSFEGDQPQHF. CDR3 in DNA: TGCGCCAGCAGCTTTGAGGGGGACCAGCCCCAGCATTTT.

This chain uses TRBV6-5 with TRBJ2-1, with 10 bases aligning to TRBD2. CDR3 length equals 15 residues. Unmatched junction bases numbered 7, after V lost 5 bases and J lost 6 bases. The germline gives CDR1 MNHEY, CDR2 SVGAGI. CDR3: CASSNSGRLGNEQFF. DNA for the CDR3: TGTGCCAGCAGTAATAGCGGGAGGCTCGGCAATGAGCAGTTCTTC.

This chain joins TRBV7-3 and TRBJ2-1; TRBD2 matches 10 bases. This CDR3 is built from 16 residues. CDR1 and CDR2 from the germline V gene are SGHTA and FQGTGA. Unmatched junction bases numbered 8, after V lost 0 bases and J lost 9 bases. The chain's CDR3 is CASSLTPSGRNSEQFF. In DNA, the CDR3 is TGTGCCAGCAGCTTAACGCCTAGCGGGAGAAACAGTGAGCAGTTCTTC.

CDR3 residues: CASSEVERVISDTQYF. DNA of the CDR3: TGTGCCAGCAGTGAAGTGGAGCGGGTTATCTCAGATACGCAGTATTTT. The rearrangement uses TRBV2 and TRBJ2-3; D is perhaps TRBD2 (6 bases). Trimming shortened V by 1 base and J by 4 bases, and 15 bases separated the two germline ends. This CDR3 comprises 16 residues. Per the germline V gene, CDR1 is SNHLY and CDR2 is FYNNEI.

The chain recombines TRBV29-1 with TRBJ2-1; D ambiguous. CDR3 length: 13 residues. V lost 5 bases to trimming and J lost 4 bases, with 12 bases between them. Germline V gene lookup returns CDR1 SQVTM and CDR2 ANQGSEA. The CDR3 region is CSVCVADYNEQFF. CDR3 nucleotides: TGCAGCGTTTGCGTGGCTGATTACAATGAGCAGTTCTTC.

The rearrangement uses TRBV27 and TRBJ2-7; D is ambiguous. This CDR3 has 16 residues. Germline V gives CDR1 MNHEY, CDR2 SMNVEV (reference sequence). V lost 5 bases, J lost 1 base, and 18 bases lay in between. CDR3 region: CASSPLVPLGSYEQYF. The CDR3 coding sequence is TGTGCCAGCAGTCCCCTCGTCCCCCTCGGGTCCTACGAGCAGTACTTC.

The genes are TRBV15 and TRBJ2-3, with 9 bases aligning to TRBD2. The CDR3 is 18 residues long. Germline loops: CDR1 LNHNV, CDR2 YYDKDF (reference sequence). V shed 1 base and J 2 bases; nucleotides not matched to a gene: 10. The DNA of the CDR3 is TGTGCCACCAGCAGAGCCCCCTTAGCGGGGGATAACACAGATACGCAGTATTTT. Protein sequence: CATSRAPLAGDNTDTQYF.

In the case of this clone: The sample has other DNA sequences that encode this CDR3 too. In nucleotides, the CDR3 is TGTGCCAGCAGCTTCGGACTAGCGGGAGTGGGGGAGACCCAGTACTTC. Amino acids: CASSFGLAGVGETQYF. The rearrangement links TRBV7-2 to TRBJ2-5; 13 bases map to TRBD2. V lost 3 bases to trimming and J lost 5 bases; unmatched junction nucleotides: 6. In germline, CDR1 is SGHTA, CDR2 FQGNSA. The CDR3 has 16 amino acids.

The gene calls are TRBV4-1 and TRBJ2-7, with D unclear. Germline-derived CDR1 and CDR2 are MGHRA and YSYEKL. Trimming removed 2 bases at V and 1 base at J, with 9 bases between. The CDR3 runs to 14 residues. In DNA form, the CDR3 reads TGCGCCAGCAGCCAAACTTCAATGTCCTACGAGCAGTACTTC. It codes for CASSQTSMSYEQYF.

This rearrangement joins TRBV27 to TRBJ1-5; a possible D gene is TRBD1 (6 bases). CDR1 is MNHEY and CDR2 is SMNVEV in the germline V gene (reference sequence). The CDR3 runs 19 residues. V was clipped by 3 bases and J by 0 bases, with 21 bases between them. The CDR3 DNA reads TGTGCCAGCAGTTTTTATTGGGACACGAGATTAGATAGCAATCAGCCCCAGCATTTT. This codes for CASSFYWDTRLDSNQPQHF.

The J gene is TRBJ2-1, the V gene TRBV9, with 11 bases matching TRBD2. Germline assignment: CDR1 SGDLS and CDR2 YYNGEE. The CDR3 contains 15 residues. After removal of 3 bases from V and 7 bases from J, the junction contained 6 bases not matched to a gene. CDR3 loop: CASSGIAGGPNEQFF. In DNA form, the CDR3 reads TGTGCCAGCAGCGGTATAGCGGGAGGGCCTAATGAGCAGTTCTTC.

This chain connects TRBV14 to TRBJ2-7; 7 positions match TRBD1. J gave up 8 bases and V 1 base, and 5 bases lay outside the gene matches. CDR1 is SGHDN and CDR2 is FVKESK in the germline V gene. The CDR3 is 13 residues long. The CDR3 here is CASSQGLQGQQYF. The CDR3 DNA sequence: TGTGCCAGCAGCCAAGGATTACAGGGGCAGCAGTACTTC.

The V and J genes are TRBV4-3 and TRBJ2-1; perhaps TRBD2 as D (6 bases). The CDR3 is made up of 16 amino acids. Per germline, CDR1 LGHNA and CDR2 YSLEER. Trimming removed 4 bases at V and 1 base at J, with 14 bases between. The CDR3 sequence: CASSLRGLVSYNEQFF. CDR3 sequence (DNA): TGCGCCAGCAGCCTCCGGGGGTTAGTTTCCTACAATGAGCAGTTCTTC.

The CDR3 nucleotides are TGTGCCAGCACCTTGGGGGTGAGCTATGGCTACACCTTC. Encoded protein: CASTLGVSYGYTF. The V and J genes are TRBV9 and TRBJ1-2, with D possibly being TRBD1 (5 bases). There are 13 residues in the CDR3. V was clipped by 6 bases and J by 4 bases, with 13 bases between them. Germline V CDR1 and CDR2: SGDLS, YYNGEE.

Worth noting for this clone: The junction and the germline gene differ at one end; a read error may be behind it. This chain connects TRBV7-9 to TRBJ2-5, with D perhaps matching TRBD1 (7 bases). The CDR3 length is 13 residues. The V gene's germline CDR1 is SEHNR and CDR2 FQNEAQ (reference sequence). CDR3 DNA: TGCGCTGAATGGGGGGACAGTCGACAGACCCAGTACTTC. It encodes CAEWGDSRQTQYF.

This rearrangement joins TRBV29-1 to TRBJ2-1, with 9 bases aligning to TRBD1. The CDR3 runs 13 residues. Per the germline V gene, CDR1 is SQVTM and CDR2 is ANQGSEA. V dropped 5 bases and J dropped 2; count of bases not matched to a gene: 1. The CDR3 region has the DNA TGCAGCGTTTGGGACAGGGCCTACAATGAGCAGTTCTTC. Translation gives CSVWDRAYNEQFF.

The chain is built from TRBV5-6 and TRBJ1-1; 10 bases fit TRBD1. Losses at the gene ends were 4 bases for V and 4 bases for J; bases not matched to a gene: 7. The germline V gene encodes CDR1 SGHDT and CDR2 YYEEEE. CDR3 length equals 15 residues. The CDR3 nucleotides read TGTGCCAGCAGCACGGGACAGGGGTTGGGCACTGAAGCTTTCTTT. Translating it yields CASSTGQGLGTEAFF.

The rearrangement links TRBV14 to TRBJ2-1; D is unclear. Germline V gene data show CDR1 as SGHDN and CDR2 as FVKESK. The CDR3 contains 12 residues. Trimming stripped 3 bases from V and 1 base from J, with 1 base between. The CDR3, as DNA: TGTGCCAGCAGCCATTCCTACAATGAGCAGTTCTTC. Translation gives CASSHSYNEQFF. Full variable domain (rest looked up from reference TRBV14 and TRBJ2-1): EAGVTQFPSHSVIEKGQTVTLRCDPISGHDNLYWYRRVMGKEIKFLLHFVKESKQDESGMPNNRFLAERTGGTYSTLKVQPAELEDSGVYFCASSHSYNEQFFGPGTRLTVL.

The count of this clone is one. Other nucleotide sequences from this sample produce the same CDR3. The chain uses TRBV27 and TRBJ2-7; D is unresolved. The germline V gene encodes CDR1 MNHEY and CDR2 SMNVEV (reference sequence). V shed 4 bases and J shed 4 bases, with 5 bases lying between them. This CDR3 spans 11 amino acids. The DNA for the CDR3 is TGTGCCAGCAGTTCCCCGTACGAGCAGTACTTC. It yields the protein CASSSPYEQYF.

J is TRBJ2-4 and V is TRBV7-9; 8 positions match TRBD1. Germline V lookup: CDR1 SEHNR, CDR2 FQNEAQ (reference sequence). J gave up 5 bases and V 6 bases, and 3 bases lay outside the gene matches. The CDR3 length is 13 residues. The CDR3 region is CASRLDRENIQYF. As DNA, the CDR3 is TGTGCCAGCAGATTGGACAGGGAAAACATTCAGTACTTC.

The V and J genes are TRBV7-9 and TRBJ2-7; D unclear. The CDR3 consists of 12 residues. Between the trimmed V and J ends, which lost 5 bases and 2 bases, there was a span of 7 bases. Per the germline V gene, CDR1 is SEHNR and CDR2 is FQNEAQ (reference sequence). Here the CDR3 reads CASSRGPYEQYF. The CDR3 DNA sequence: TGTGCCAGCAGCCGCGGCCCCTACGAGCAGTACTTC.

This sequence joins TRBV11-2 and TRBJ2-1, with 11 bases fitting TRBD2. V shed 1 base, J shed 4 bases, and the junction held 12 bases outside the gene matches. The CDR3 loop spans 19 amino acids. Germline V gives CDR1 SGHAT, CDR2 FQNNGV. CDR3 sequence: CASSLGLGTSGPKYNEQFF. The CDR3, as DNA: TGTGCCAGCAGCTTAGGCCTCGGGACTAGCGGTCCTAAGTACAATGAGCAGTTCTTC.

J is TRBJ1-1 and V is TRBV29-1; no clear D. CDR3 length: 12 amino acids. The germline gives CDR1 SQVTM, CDR2 ANQGSEA. The germline V and J ends were trimmed by 3 bases and 1 base, with 6 bases remaining between them. CDR3 in DNA: TGCAGCGTTGATGAGGGGAACACTGAAGCTTTCTTT. Protein sequence: CSVDEGNTEAFF. Variable domain in full (rest from reference TRBV29-1 and TRBJ1-1): SAVISQKPSRDICQRGTSLTIQCQVDSQVTMMFWYRQQPGQSLTLIATANQGSEATYESGFVIDKFPISRPNLTFSTLTVSNMSPEDSSIYLCSVDEGNTEAFFGQGTRLTVV.

A single count supports this clone. This sequence joins TRBV7-9 and TRBJ2-1; 13 bases agree with TRBD2. CDR3 length: 19 amino acids. Germline V gene lookup returns CDR1 SEHNR and CDR2 FQNEAQ (reference sequence). V lost 5 bases, J lost 4 bases, and 14 bases stayed unmatched. The CDR3 sequence: CASSDPGLAGRNHYNEQFF. The CDR3 nucleotides are TGTGCCAGCAGCGATCCGGGACTAGCGGGACGTAACCATTACAATGAGCAGTTCTTC.

J is TRBJ2-1 and V is TRBV7-9, with 12 bases lining up with TRBD2. The CDR3 totals 14 residues. Germline-derived CDR1 and CDR2 are SEHNR and FQNEAQ (reference sequence). V lost 5 bases to trimming and J lost 9 bases; unmatched junction nucleotides: 5. The CDR3 sequence: CASSVTSGRIEQFF. The CDR3 DNA sequence: TGTGCCAGCAGCGTCACTAGCGGGAGGATTGAGCAGTTCTTC.